This TCR beta chain was sequenced for a study of shared clonotypes between healthy human individuals. In the naive CD8 group, cells lacked CD45RO and were positively selected for CCR7, so terminally differentiated effector memory CD45RA+ cells were left out. CDR3 size: 19 residues. Trimming removed 4 bases from V and 3 bases from J; junction bases left unmatched: 16. CDR1 and CDR2 (germline): SGDLS, YYNGEE. Every subset's genomic DNA went evenly onto several immunoSEQ plates. Authors' analysis steps: In the immunoSEQ data, sequences were junction-only and lacked quality scores, so filtering differed. Assay: immunoSEQ multiplex PCR; the TCRdb copy retains only in-frame clones and omits some. The V and J calls and clone size come from that table; D and trimming were worked out from the DNA. This table has roughly 2.1 million clones, approximately 94% appearing once.

The gene calls are TRBV9 and TRBJ1-1, with TRBD1 matching over 12 bases. The TCR sequence derives from a man aged 18 to 29 in good health. Some clones in this sample may be carry-over from other donors' samples. Sequenced input: naive CD8+ T cells from PBMCs. The chain's CDR3 is CASSLGRGQGAGKDTEAFF. The CDR3 DNA reads as TGTGCCAGCAGCCTGGGGAGGGGACAGGGGGCGGGTAAGGACACTGAAGCTTTCTTT.